Described below is a single T cell receptor (beta chain) sequence and its context. Its antigen is unknown. The V end was cut by 1 base, the J end by 6 bases, with 20 bases between. The length of the CDR3 is 17 residues. Germline V lookup: CDR1 SGHKS, CDR2 YYEKEE (reference sequence). This record comes from a study of response to subunit inactivated influenza vaccine. Broader study findings: A suggestion made by the authors is that each seasonal influenza vaccination recruits few new T cells.

TCRdb used MiXCR to reprocess the RT-PCR reads, holding one entry per CDR3 protein. Of about 800,000 distinct CDR3 sequences in the sample, around 20% are singletons; the top ten hold roughly a tenth. The sequence came from a man in his fifties or sixties who received an inactivated influenza vaccine. The V and J genes are TRBV5-5 and TRBJ2-1, with D perhaps assigned TRBD1 or TRBD2 (6 bases each). The sequencing here drew on PBMCs from blood, taken more than 4 days after vaccination. CDR3 in DNA: TGTGCCAGCAGCTTGATAACAGGGCGGGACACGGGCAATGAGCAGTTCTTC. The encoded protein is CASSLITGRDTGNEQFF.